Ten or more counts support the clone carrying this T cell receptor beta chain. The target antigen is unknown. Germline CDR1 reads SGHTA; CDR2 reads FQGNSA. The CDR3 loop spans 14 amino acids. V dropped 2 bases and J dropped 4 bases, with 11 bases sitting between them. The sample comes from a study of CD8 T cells in ankylosing spondylitis. From the 5' RACE reads, TCRdb called clonotypes with MiXCR, one entry per CDR3 protein. The repertoire holds 450,000 to 550,000 distinct CDR3 sequences, with roughly 5% as singletons. General study findings and limits: Seemingly characteristic of ankylosing spondylitis blood was a TCR beta motif consisting of about 8 highly homologous variants. Some motif variants had been reported before (in reactive arthritis synovial fluid and blood).

The chain links TRBV7-2 to TRBJ2-5; D possibly uses TRBD1 or TRBD2 (5 bases each). The receptor was derived from a male donor with ankylosing spondylitis. Sequencing was done on a sample of blood, either unsorted or a sorted T cell fraction (not recorded which). CDR3 nucleotides: TGTGCCAGCAGCTTACAACGGGGCTTAGAGACCCAGTACTTC. Protein: CASSLQRGLETQYF.